This T cell receptor beta chain was recorded in a study of T cells after yellow fever vaccination (dated 2019 in TCRdb). With respect to the entire study: The SMART-Seq v4 Ultra Low Input RNA kit was used to prepare libraries from fractions with low cell numbers. Bulk TCR alpha and beta repertoires were sequenced longitudinally to track T-cell clones before and after primary and booster YFV17D yellow fever vaccination. Blood was drawn at multiple timepoints before and after primary and secondary immunization, with bulk PBMC replicates and cell subsets isolated. Two healthy male donors made up the cohort, one aged 18 to 29 years and the other aged 30 to 40 years. General conclusions and limits of the study: A small fraction of clonotypes showed up in both the CD4 and CD8 compartments, probably as a result of convergent recombination. After the booster, most clones that had expanded after primary vaccination were detected again (approximately 97% of CD4 and 88% of CD8), suggesting broad maintenance of memory. Because only a couple of donors were included in the study, the extent to which the findings can be generalized is limited. Because abundant contaminating clonotypes from the bulk population could be contained in FACS-sorted repertoires, computational filtering was required. Compared with the primary T-cell response, the secondary T-cell response was weaker but faster, peaking on day 5 rather than day 15.

CDR1 is given as SQVTM and CDR2 as ANQGSEA, both from the germline V gene. Germline trimming amounts to 6 bases on V and 2 bases on J, with 6 as the count of junction bases outside the gene matches. The CDR3 runs 14 amino acids, cysteine and phenylalanine included. The retained sequence is limited to the CDR3, 42 bases, with the frame set at the first base. The reads were generated on an Illumina NovaSeq 6000. TCR cDNA was made using 5'RACE template switching, a step that added a universal primer site and unique molecular identifiers. Priming for cDNA synthesis came from both the TCR alpha and TCR beta constant segments. Two PCR steps were used to amplify libraries, with sample barcodes and sequencing adapters being added in the second step. Sequencing of libraries was performed on Illumina HiSeq 2500 (2x100 bp) or NovaSeq (2x150 bp). The paper's data handling went like this. Reads were demultiplexed and collapsed into UMI consensus sequences with MIGEC, and V(D)J alignment was performed with MiXCR. Clonotypes responding to the vaccine were identified with edgeR on replicate PBMC samples, with the criteria of FDR below 0.01 and a log2 fold change above 5 up to day 15. CD4 or CD8 identity was assigned to each bulk clonotype according to whether the clonotype was present at higher abundance in the sequenced CD4 repertoire or the sequenced CD8 repertoire. The public reads were reprocessed in TCRdb via fastp at Q25 and MiXCR, keeping in-frame beta chains. Duplicate CDR3 protein sequences are folded into a single record with the most common DNA and genes. The V and J calls here are based on TCRdb, not the publication. This sample holds some 290,000 distinct CDR3 sequences; roughly a tenth were observed only once. The ten largest clones add up to 3.3% of the sample.

This clonotype was picked up a small number of times. This clone's antigen is unknown. Qualities for individual bases were not recorded, and no much larger clone is one base off. The meaning of the sample's treatment or condition label: live attenuated yellow fever vaccine strain. A standard Ficoll-Paque protocol was used to isolate PBMCs from peripheral blood. Dynabeads CD4 and CD8 positive selection kits were used to isolate the CD4 and CD8 T-cell fractions. RNA was extracted with TriZol from bulk PBMCs, CD4 and CD8 fractions, and dextramer-positive and dextramer-negative fractions. The rearrangement joined TRBV29-1 to TRBJ1-5; 8 nucleotides in the junction match TRBD1. The input for sequencing was CD4+ T cells sorted from PBMCs, taken 45 days after the yellow fever booster vaccination. The receptor was isolated from a man aged 18 to 35 who received the YFV17D yellow fever vaccine. CDR3 protein: CSVVVTGGNQPQHF. The sequence in DNA is TGCAGCGTAGTCGTGACAGGGGGCAATCAGCCCCAGCATTTT. Reference TRBV29-1 and TRBJ1-5 proteins supply the regions before and after the CDR3; the full variable domain is: SAVISQKPSRDICQRGTSLTIQCQVDSQVTMMFWYRQQPGQSLTLIATANQGSEATYESGFVIDKFPISRPNLTFSTLTVSNMSPEDSSIYLCSVVVTGGNQPQHFGDGTRLSIL.